These 7 T cell receptor beta chains were sequenced from one sample in a study of blood T cell repertoires in COVID-19. The table came from immunoSEQ multiplex PCR; TCRdb's copy has only in-frame clones and leaves some out. The profile shows roughly 230,000 clones, about nine tenths of them singletons. The sample comprised peripheral blood. The origin of the receptors is a young man with COVID-19, enrolled during active disease.

The chain carries TRBV7-9 and TRBJ1-2; 7 bases agree with TRBD1. Germline CDR1 SEHNR, CDR2 FQNEAQ (reference sequence). Trimming cost V 5 bases and J 4 bases; bases outside gene matches: 4. This CDR3 has 13 residues. The CDR3 sequence: CASSRGDSYGYTF. The DNA for the CDR3 is TGTGCCAGCAGCCGCGGGGACAGCTATGGCTACACCTTC.

The chain links TRBV7-9 to TRBJ2-5, with TRBD2 matching 7 bases. Germline trimming cut 2 bases from V and 2 bases from J; bases unmatched to any gene: 11. Germline V gene lookup returns CDR1 SEHNR and CDR2 FQNEAQ (reference sequence). The CDR3 contains 17 residues. CDR3 amino acids: CASSLSGLVERQETQYF. In nucleotides, the CDR3 is TGTGCCAGCAGCTTATCCGGACTAGTGGAAAGACAAGAGACCCAGTACTTC.

The V gene is TRBV5-1, the J gene TRBJ2-2; TRBD1 is a possible D gene (5 bases). CDR1 and CDR2 (germline): SGHRS, YFSETQ. V shed 4 bases and J shed 1 base, with 14 bases lying between them. CDR3 size: 16 residues. CDR3 sequence: CASSQTPTGNTGELFF. The CDR3 DNA is TGCGCCAGCAGCCAGACACCAACAGGGAACACCGGGGAGCTGTTTTTT.

This chain joins TRBV29-1 and TRBJ2-5; D unclear. Per germline, CDR1 SQVTM and CDR2 ANQGSEA. Trimming took 3 bases from V and 4 from J, leaving 18 bases between them. The CDR3 is 15 amino acids. In DNA, the CDR3 is TGCAGCGTTGAGGAAGACTCCTTGGTGGGAGAGACCCAGTACTTC. This encodes CSVEEDSLVGETQYF. Drawing the rest from reference TRBV29-1 and TRBJ2-5, the complete variable domain is SAVISQKPSRDICQRGTSLTIQCQVDSQVTMMFWYRQQPGQSLTLIATANQGSEATYESGFVIDKFPISRPNLTFSTLTVSNMSPEDSSIYLCSVEEDSLVGETQYFGPGTRLLVL.

This chain joins TRBV14 and TRBJ2-7; 9 bases match TRBD1. This CDR3 contains 16 residues. V lost 4 bases and J lost 4; bases outside the gene matches: 11. Germline V lookup: CDR1 SGHDN, CDR2 FVKESK. The CDR3 DNA follows: TGTGCCAGCAGCCCATATCCCGGGACAGGGATGTACGAGCAGTACTTC. As protein: CASSPYPGTGMYEQYF.

Worth noting for this clone: Other DNA sequences in this specimen translate into the identical CDR3. V gene TRBV11-2 combines with J gene TRBJ1-2; a possible D gene is TRBD1 (6 bases). The CDR3 covers 12 residues. Trimming removed 3 bases from V and 8 bases from J, with 10 bases in between. CDR1 and CDR2 (germline): SGHAT, FQNNGV. In DNA form, the CDR3 reads TGTGCCAGCAGCTTGACAGGATACGGCTACACCTTC. It codes for CASSLTGYGYTF.

This chain links TRBV6-5 with TRBJ1-6; D gene ambiguous. Germline lookup yields CDR1 MNHEY and CDR2 SVGAGI. The CDR3 is 13 residues long. Deletions cut 7 bases from V and 9 bases from J, with 13 bases between. The CDR3 region has the DNA TGTGCCAGCATTCTTCCGGGAAGTTCACCCCTCCACTTT. Translation: CASILPGSSPLHF.